This TCR beta chain was sequenced in a study of blood T cell repertoires in COVID-19. The germline CDR1 and CDR2 sequences are SGHRS and YFSETQ. V lost 4 bases and J lost 6; bases outside the gene matches: 11. The CDR3 totals 16 residues. The authors' processing: By means of reference gene primer amplification, nucleated cell counts were estimated. The data were produced by immunoSEQ multiplex PCR, yet TCRdb's version contains in-frame clones alone and is incomplete. The D gene and trimming were derived from the DNA, and the V and J assignments and clone size from that table. The sample has about 400,000 clones; approximately 91% are singletons.

Sequenced sample: PBMCs or T cells enriched from blood (not recorded which). This TCR came from a woman between 40 and 55 years old with acute COVID-19. V gene TRBV5-1 combines with J gene TRBJ1-4, with 8 bases matching TRBD1. The CDR3 nucleotides read TGCGCCAGCAGCAAAACCAGGACAGGGAGGGATGAAAAACTGTTTTTT. This sequence encodes CASSKTRTGRDEKLFF.